A selection of T cell receptor beta chains follows, all from one sample in a study of shared T cell receptors in the human thymus. This table comes from immunoSEQ multiplex PCR, and its TCRdb copy is limited to in-frame clones, with some not included. This table has 500,000 to 750,000 clones, around 87% appearing once. These same data were also listed under a study on human thymus T cells.

The sequencing input was thymocytes. The source is a boy younger than two with a congenital heart defect. The CDR3 runs from the conserved cysteine through the conserved F or W. D genes are given only for firm matches. Not all rows give a size; the values are once, few, many and, for expanded clones, a class.

clone_size | j_call | d_call | v_call | cdr3_nt | cdr3_aa
NA | TRBJ2-7 | TRBD2 | TRBV28 | TGTGCCAGCAGTTTATGGTCGGAGCGGGAGGATCCCTACGAGCAGTACTTC | CASSLWSEREDPYEQYF
once | TRBJ2-7 | TRBD2 | TRBV29-1 | TGCAGCGTTGAAAGTATTGAGGGGCTAACTAGCGGGAGCTCCTACGAGCAGTACTTC | CSVESIEGLTSGSSYEQYF
NA | TRBJ1-4 | NA | TRBV29-1 | TGCAGCGTAGCCGACAGGACGAATGAAAAACTGTTTTTT | CSVADRTNEKLFF
NA | TRBJ2-7 | TRBD1 | TRBV30 | TGTGCCTGGAGTGTGGACAGGTCCTACGAGCAGTACTTC | CAWSVDRSYEQYF
NA | TRBJ1-1 | TRBD1 | TRBV2 | TGTGCCAGCAGTCGCCCTCGGGGACAGCCGAACACTGAAGCTTTCTTT | CASSRPRGQPNTEAFF
NA | TRBJ2-3 | TRBD2 | TRBV6-4 | TGTGCCAGCAGCCCGACTAGCGACAGCACAGATACGCAGTATTTT | CASSPTSDSTDTQYF
NA | TRBJ2-1 | NA | TRBV27 | TGTGCCAGCAGTCCAGGCGGGCAGATTACCAATGAGCAGTTCTTC | CASSPGGQITNEQFF
few | TRBJ2-7 | TRBD1 | TRBV6-1 | TGTGCCAGCAGCGAAAGGACAGGGGGCCGCGAGCAGTACTTC | CASSERTGGREQYF
NA | TRBJ2-3 | TRBD2 | TRBV27 | TGTGCCAGCAGCCCCCACAGCCTAGCGGGAAGCACAGATACGCAGTATTTT | CASSPHSLAGSTDTQYF
NA | TRBJ1-2 | NA | TRBV10-3 | TGTGCCACAGGGAGGGATAGGGACTATGGCTACACCTTC | CATGRDRDYGYTF
NA | TRBJ2-2 | NA | TRBV19 | TGTGCCAGTAGTATTAGGAGTCAGGGGACGACCGGGGAGCTGTTTTTT | CASSIRSQGTTGELFF
NA | TRBJ2-5 | TRBD2 | TRBV5-1 | TGCGCCAGCAGCCTAGGCGGGACTAGCGGGAAGGGGGAGACCCAGTACTTC | CASSLGGTSGKGETQYF
NA | TRBJ2-3 | TRBD2 | TRBV11-2 | TGTGCCAGCAGCTTATACTTGGGCGGGGGGCAGTATTTT | CASSLYLGGGQYF
NA | TRBJ2-2 | TRBD2 | TRBV9 | TGTGCCAGCAGCGTAGTCCCCGGCCGGGGCCGGGACTACAACACCGGGGAGCTGTTTTTT | CASSVVPGRGRDYNTGELFF
NA | TRBJ2-1 | NA | TRBV6-1 | TGTGCCAGCAGTGAAGAGGGCAGGGGCAATGAGCAGTTCTTC | CASSEEGRGNEQFF
NA | TRBJ2-2 | TRBD2 | TRBV28 | TGTGCCAGCAGTGCTACGTTCGTGACTAGCGGGAGCCCCGGGGCCGGGGAGCTGTTTTTT | CASSATFVTSGSPGAGELFF
NA | TRBJ2-1 | TRBD2 | TRBV19 | TGTGCCAGTAGTATGGCGGGAGTTTGGCGCAATGAGCAGTTCTTC | CASSMAGVWRNEQFF
NA | TRBJ2-1 | TRBD2 | TRBV28 | TGTGCCAGCAGTTTATGCGGAACTAGCGGACCGATCAATGAGCAGTTCTTC | CASSLCGTSGPINEQFF
NA | TRBJ1-2 | TRBD1 | TRBV6-5 | TGTGCCAGCAGTTACACTTACGGACAGGGACGGGGCTACACCTTC | CASSYTYGQGRGYTF
NA | TRBJ1-5 | NA | TRBV12-2 | TGTGCAAGTCGCCCCACAGGGAATCAGCCCCAGCATTTT | CASRPTGNQPQHF
NA | TRBJ2-2 | TRBD1 | TRBV27 | TGTGCCAGCAGTCCCGGGACAGGCGCCCGGACCGGGGAGCTGTTTTTT | CASSPGTGARTGELFF
NA | TRBJ1-2 | NA | TRBV2 | TGTGCCAGCCTCAGGGGAGACGGCTACACCTTC | CASLRGDGYTF
NA | TRBJ2-3 | NA | TRBV21-1 | TGTGCCAGCAGCCCTAGGGAGGCTTGCACAGATACGCAGTATTTT | CASSPREACTDTQYF
NA | TRBJ2-2 | TRBD2 | TRBV5-1 | TGCGCCAGCAGCTGGGCGGGCGGGAGCCCCGGGGAGCTGTTTTTT | CASSWAGGSPGELFF
NA | TRBJ2-1 | NA | TRBV29-1 | TGCAGCGTTGAAGATCGGTCGGGAGAGGAGTACAATGAGCAGTTCTTC | CSVEDRSGEEYNEQFF
NA | TRBJ1-5 | NA | TRBV10-3 | TGTGCCATTTCGACAGAGGCCACGGATCAGCCCCAGCATTTT | CAISTEATDQPQHF
NA | TRBJ2-7 | TRBD2 | TRBV7-9 | TGTGCCAGCAGCTTAGCAGCGGGGATGCTCAGCGAGCAGTACTTC | CASSLAAGMLSEQYF
NA | TRBJ2-5 | TRBD2 | TRBV4-2 | TGTGCCAGCAGCCAAGCCCCAGCGGGAGACCAAGAGACCCAGTACTTC | CASSQAPAGDQETQYF
NA | TRBJ1-5 | NA | TRBV19 | TGTGCCAGTAGTCCCCGTCGGGGGGAGCAACAGCCCCAGCATTTT | CASSPRRGEQQPQHF
once | TRBJ2-4 | NA | TRBV5-8 | TGTGCCAGCAGCTGTGTCCAGGGTCCAGCCAAAAACATTCAGTACTTC | CASSCVQGPAKNIQYF
NA | TRBJ2-7 | TRBD1 | TRBV7-2 | TGTGCCAGCAGCTTGGGGACAGGGCCCGGCGGGCAGTACTTC | CASSLGTGPGGQYF
NA | TRBJ1-2 | TRBD1 | TRBV2 | TGTGCCAGCAGTTACAGGGGAACTAACTATGGCTACACCTTC | CASSYRGTNYGYTF
NA | TRBJ2-1 | TRBD2 | TRBV19 | TGTGCCAGTAGTATGGGGGGGGACCCCCTCTACAATGAGCAGTTCTTC | CASSMGGDPLYNEQFF
NA | TRBJ2-2 | NA | TRBV4-3 | TGCGCCAGCAGCCAAGAGACTAGGGGATCCGGGGAGCTGTTTTTT | CASSQETRGSGELFF
NA | TRBJ2-2 | NA | TRBV7-6 | TGTGCCATCCGAAGCCGAACCGGGGAGCTGTTTTTT | CAIRSRTGELFF
NA | TRBJ2-7 | TRBD1 | TRBV19 | TGTGCCAGTAGTTTACAGGGGGCCGGGTACGAGCAGTACTTC | CASSLQGAGYEQYF
NA | TRBJ2-2 | TRBD2 | TRBV6-1 | TGTGCCAGCAGTGACCGACTAGCGGGAGGCACCGGGGAGCTGTTTTTT | CASSDRLAGGTGELFF
NA | TRBJ2-3 | TRBD2 | TRBV14 | TGTGCCAGCAGCCAATCGGGCGGGAGGCCAATGAGTACGCAGTATTTT | CASSQSGGRPMSTQYF
NA | TRBJ2-7 | TRBD2 | TRBV27 | TGTGCCAGCAGTCCCTGGACTAGCGTCTACGAGCAGTACTTC | CASSPWTSVYEQYF
NA | TRBJ2-7 | TRBD1 | TRBV6-1 | TGTGCCAGCAGTGGTCACCCCTCCGGGACAGGGATCTACGAGCAGTACTTC | CASSGHPSGTGIYEQYF
NA | TRBJ2-2 | TRBD2 | TRBV28 | TGTGCCAGCAGTTTCCCCAAGATAAATCAATCGGGACTAGCGGGATTACGGCGTACCGGGGAGCTGTTTTTT | CASSFPKINQSGLAGLRRTGELFF
NA | TRBJ2-2 | TRBD2 | TRBV11-1 | TGTGCCAGCAGCGGGGAGGGACTAGCGGGCCCCGGGGAGCTGTTTTTT | CASSGEGLAGPGELFF
NA | TRBJ2-2 | NA | TRBV4-2 | TGTGCCAGCAGCCAAGATAATCTAGCGATGGGCGGGGAGCTGTTTTTT | CASSQDNLAMGGELFF
NA | TRBJ2-2 | TRBD2 | TRBV4-3 | TGCGCCAGCAGCCTGCCTACTAGCGGGAGCCACACCGGGGAGCTGTTTTTT | CASSLPTSGSHTGELFF
NA | TRBJ1-2 | NA | TRBV4-2 | TGTGCCAGCAGCCAAGTCGGTGGCTACACCTTC | CASSQVGGYTF
NA | TRBJ2-7 | TRBD1 | TRBV7-9 | TGTGCCAGCAGCTCCCCGGGACAGGGAGGCGAGCAGTACTTC | CASSSPGQGGEQYF
NA | TRBJ2-3 | NA | TRBV9 | TGTGCCACCTCACCGGGAGCCTCCCCAGATACGCAGTATTTT | CATSPGASPDTQYF
NA | TRBJ2-5 | TRBD2 | TRBV30 | TGTGCCTGGAGAATTAGCGGGGGATTAAGAGAGACCCAGTACTTC | CAWRISGGLRETQYF
NA | TRBJ2-5 | TRBD2 | TRBV4-1 | TGCGCCAGCAGCCAAGGAGTAGGACTAGCGGGGAACCAAGAGACCCAGTACTTC | CASSQGVGLAGNQETQYF
NA | TRBJ2-7 | NA | TRBV7-9 | TGTGCCAGCAGCTTAGAGAAGGCAGACACATACTACGAGCAGTACTTC | CASSLEKADTYYEQYF